This T cell receptor (beta chain) stems from a study of a mutant IDH1 vaccine in newly diagnosed glioma. At the level of the study: Eight vaccinations were given in weeks 1, 3, 5, 7, 11, 15, 19 and 23. Vaccination followed radiotherapy alone by 4-6 weeks, or accompanied temozolomide cycles. Antecedent treatment encompassed radiotherapy, temozolomide, or their combination; the majority received both.

Assay used: immunoSEQ multiplex PCR; TCRdb lists only in-frame clones, some missing. The data contain tens of thousands of clones, approximately 85% of them singletons. Worth noting for this clone: Its specificity is unknown.

Time point denoted: week 23, last vaccination. A 20-mer mutant IDH1 peptide at 300 ug was injected subcutaneously with topical imiquimod. The donors had new WHO grade 3 or 4 astrocytomas; these were IDH1-mutant and ATRX-lost. Germline CDR1 SGHTA, CDR2 FQGNSA. CDR3 length: 19 residues. The J segment lost 0 bases and the V segment lost 3 bases, leaving 15 bases of the junction unmatched. The clonotype comes from a woman between 50 and 59 years old with glioma. Source: PBMCs, taken from a glioma patient whose treatment included an IDH1 peptide vaccine. The gene calls are TRBV7-2 and TRBJ2-7; 9 bases align to TRBD2. The CDR3 DNA follows: TGTGCCAGCAGCTTCCCGGGACCGGGATTGCGGGAGGGCTCCTACGAGCAGTACTTC. It yields the protein CASSFPGPGLREGSYEQYF.